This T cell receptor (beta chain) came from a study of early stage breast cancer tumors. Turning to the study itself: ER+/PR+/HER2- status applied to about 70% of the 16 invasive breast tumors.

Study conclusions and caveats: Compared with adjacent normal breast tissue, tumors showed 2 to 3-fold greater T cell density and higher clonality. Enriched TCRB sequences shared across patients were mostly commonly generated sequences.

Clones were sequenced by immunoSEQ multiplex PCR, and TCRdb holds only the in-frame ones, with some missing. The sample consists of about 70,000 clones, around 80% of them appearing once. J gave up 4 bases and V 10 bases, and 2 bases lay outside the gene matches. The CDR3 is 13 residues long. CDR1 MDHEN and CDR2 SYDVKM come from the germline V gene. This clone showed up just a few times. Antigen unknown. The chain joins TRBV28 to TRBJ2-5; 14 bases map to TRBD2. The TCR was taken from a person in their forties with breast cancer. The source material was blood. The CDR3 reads CATGTSGRETQYF. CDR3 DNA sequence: TGTGCCACTGGGACTAGCGGGAGAGAGACCCAGTACTTC.